This T cell receptor (beta chain) was sequenced for a study of PD-L1 blockade in urothelial cancer. The method was immunoSEQ multiplex PCR; TCRdb's version includes in-frame clones alone and lacks a portion of them. This sample has fewer than 45,000 clones, with roughly 86% found just once. Many counts were recorded for this clone. In germline, CDR1 is SQVTM, CDR2 ANQGSEA. The germline V and J ends were trimmed by 1 base and 6 bases, with 15 bases remaining between them. CDR3 size: 14 residues. The specimen comprised PBMCs, sampled around atezolizumab (anti-PD-L1) treatment. The TCR comes from a man aged 65 to 79 with urothelial cancer. V gene TRBV29-1 combines with J gene TRBJ1-2, with D perhaps TRBD1 (6 bases). Here the CDR3 reads CSVEVEQGLHGYTF. The CDR3 DNA is TGCAGCGTTGAAGTGGAACAGGGTCTTCATGGCTACACCTTC. The variable domain in full, completed from reference TRBV29-1 and TRBJ1-2, reads SAVISQKPSRDICQRGTSLTIQCQVDSQVTMMFWYRQQPGQSLTLIATANQGSEATYESGFVIDKFPISRPNLTFSTLTVSNMSPEDSSIYLCSVEVEQGLHGYTFGSGTRLTVV.